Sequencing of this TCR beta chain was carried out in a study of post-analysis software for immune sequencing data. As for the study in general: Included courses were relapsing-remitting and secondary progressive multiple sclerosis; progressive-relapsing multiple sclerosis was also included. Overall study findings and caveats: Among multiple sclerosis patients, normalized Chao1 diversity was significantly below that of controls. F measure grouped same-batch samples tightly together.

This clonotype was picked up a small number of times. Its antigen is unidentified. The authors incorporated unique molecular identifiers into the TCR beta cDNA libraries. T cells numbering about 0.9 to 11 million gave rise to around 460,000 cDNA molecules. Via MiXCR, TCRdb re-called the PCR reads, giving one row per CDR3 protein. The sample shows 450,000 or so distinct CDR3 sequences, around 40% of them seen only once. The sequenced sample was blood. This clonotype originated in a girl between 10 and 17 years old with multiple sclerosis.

CDR3 sequence: CASSLVPQYSYEQYF. The DNA for the CDR3 is TGTGCCAGCAGCTTAGTACCCCAATACTCCTACGAGCAGTACTTC. This chain uses TRBV7-2 with TRBJ2-7; no firm D call. Germline CDR1 SGHTA, CDR2 FQGNSA. The V end lost 1 base, the J end lost 0 bases, and 10 bases lay between the germline ends. The CDR3 length is 15 residues.